This paragraph covers one T cell receptor (beta chain) sequence. Its antigen is not identified. This sample is drawn from a study of shared clonotypes between healthy human individuals. Broader study findings: A generally larger estimated richness was seen in naive subsets than in memory subsets. Generation of non-shared clonotypes was less probable than generation of clonotypes shared by all four donors.

The ends were cut back, 0 bases at V and 4 bases at J, with 12 bases in the middle. This CDR3 is built from 15 residues. Per germline, CDR1 GTSNPN and CDR2 SVGIG (reference sequence). This table comes from immunoSEQ multiplex PCR, and its TCRdb copy is limited to in-frame clones, with some not included. The table has some 2.1 million clones, 90% to 95% seen once. Sample: naive CD4+ T cells sorted from blood. Sample subset: CD45RA+ positively selected. The TCR was taken from a man between 18 and 29 years old in good health. The rearrangement joins TRBV30 to TRBJ1-4, with a weak D call TRBD1 (5 bases). The CDR3 reads CAWSVGVKHNEKLFF. CDR3 nucleotides: TGTGCCTGGAGTGTAGGGGTCAAGCATAATGAAAAACTGTTTTTT.